This entry lists 15 T cell receptor beta chains sequenced from one sample in a study of type 1 and type 2 diabetes patients (dated by TCRdb to the mid-2010s). Sequencing instrument: Illumina MiSeq. TCRbeta CDR3 amplification used genomic DNA from the sorted T cell subsets as template. Multiplex PCR with 30 forward and 13 reverse primers amplified the TCRbeta CDR3 region. TCRdb reprocessing: public reads trimmed at Q25 with fastp, clones called with MiXCR, in-frame beta chains kept. Entries are consolidated by CDR3 protein sequence, retaining the most common genes and DNA. The sample table lists 270,000 or so distinct CDR3 sequences, around 50% of them with a count of one. Jointly, the top ten make up approximately 13% of the sample. The sequencing input was peripheral blood mononuclear cells (PBMCs). Source of these receptors: a man between 18 and 35 years old with type 2 diabetes.

A remark on this clonotype: One junction end disagrees with the germline gene, perhaps due to a read error. The chain carries TRBV9 and TRBJ2-7, with D possibly TRBD2 on 5 matching bases. Germline CDR1 reads SGDLS; CDR2 reads YYNGEE. CDR3 length: 14 amino acids. As DNA, the CDR3 is TGTGCCAGCAGCGCCTTTGTGGGAGACTACGGGCAGTACTTC. Residues: CASSAFVGDYGQYF.

This clonotype was seen many times. The genes are TRBV2 and TRBJ2-3; TRBD2 matches at 11 bases. Looked up from germline, CDR1 is SNHLY and CDR2 is FYNNEI. With V trimmed by 3 bases and J by 11 bases, 4 bases remained unmatched. The CDR3 has 13 amino acids. The CDR3 sequence: CASSDSTSGMQYF. Written as DNA, the CDR3 is TGTGCCAGCAGTGACTCGACTAGCGGGATGCAGTATTTT.

This clonotype was detected once. The CDR3, as DNA: TGTGCCAGCAGTTACTCGGCAGGGGGCGATGGCTACACCTTC. Translation gives CASSYSAGGDGYTF. V gene TRBV6-6 combines with J gene TRBJ1-2, with 8 bases aligning to TRBD1. The length of the CDR3 is 14 residues. CDR1 and CDR2 from the germline V gene are MNHNY and SVGAGI (reference sequence). Losses at the gene ends were 0 bases for V and 6 bases for J; bases not matched to a gene: 3.

This chain connects TRBV7-2 to TRBJ1-6, with D possibly TRBD1 on 5 matching bases. V was trimmed by 7 bases and J by 0 bases, leaving 19 bases between them. The CDR3 totals 18 residues. Looked up from germline, CDR1 is SGHTA and CDR2 is FQGNSA. The CDR3 spells CASTLGTLQSSYNSPLHF. CDR3 coding DNA: TGTGCCAGCACCCTAGGGACCCTACAGAGCTCCTATAATTCACCCCTCCACTTT. Full variable domain (remainder filled in from reference TRBV7-2 and TRBJ1-6): GAGVSQSPSNKVTEKGKDVELRCDPISGHTALYWYRQSLGQGLEFLIYFQGNSAPDKSGLPSDRFSAERTGGSVSTLTIQRTQQEDSAVYLCASTLGTLQSSYNSPLHFGNGTRLTVT.

The chain uses TRBV5-1 and TRBJ2-7, with 10 bases identical to TRBD1. Germline V lookup: CDR1 SGHRS, CDR2 YFSETQ. The CDR3 runs 15 residues. Trimming removed 4 bases from V and 3 bases from J; junction bases left unmatched: 7. Here the CDR3 reads CASSLAGQGNYEQYF. DNA for the CDR3: TGCGCCAGCAGCCTGGCGGGACAGGGGAACTACGAGCAGTACTTC. Full variable domain (remainder filled in from reference TRBV5-1 and TRBJ2-7): KAGVTQTPRYLIKTRGQQVTLSCSPISGHRSVSWYQQTPGQGLQFLFEYFSETQRNKGNFPGRFSGRQFSNSRSEMNVSTLELGDSALYLCASSLAGQGNYEQYFGPGTRLTVT.

The chain has TRBV10-3 and TRBJ1-1, with D hard to call. Germline assignment: CDR1 ENHRY and CDR2 SYGVKD. The V gene lost 4 bases and the J gene lost 12 bases, with 12 bases spanning the gap. The CDR3 extends over 11 amino acids. CDR3: CAISGGFTSFF. CDR3 coding DNA: TGTGCCATCAGTGGTGGGTTTACGTCTTTCTTT.

This chain joins TRBV5-1 and TRBJ2-2, with 8 positions matching TRBD2. Germline V gene data show CDR1 as SGHRS and CDR2 as YFSETQ. Trimming at V came to 4 bases and at J to 0 bases, leaving 8 bases not matched to a gene. The CDR3 consists of 17 residues. In DNA form, the CDR3 reads TGCGCCAGCAGCCGAATAGCGGGGAACGCGAACACCGGGGAGCTGTTTTTT. This translates into CASSRIAGNANTGELFF.

V is TRBV2 and J is TRBJ2-7, with TRBD2 matching 10 bases. V shed 10 bases, J shed 0 bases, and the junction held 6 bases outside the gene matches. Germline CDR1 reads SNHLY; CDR2 reads FYNNEI. The CDR3 spans 14 residues. DNA of the CDR3: TGTGCCACCGAGACTAGCGGGCCCTCCTACGAGCAGTACTTC. Translation gives CATETSGPSYEQYF.

This rearrangement joins TRBV20-1 to TRBJ1-6, with 7 bases that match TRBD1. CDR1 and CDR2 (germline): DFQATT, SNEGSKA (reference sequence). V trimming: 3 bases; J trimming: 10 bases; junction bases outside the gene matches: 9. The CDR3 sequence is 14 residues long. CDR3 DNA: TGCAGTGCTAGGACCCTTGAGGGGGCCTCACCCCTCCACTTT. Its translation: CSARTLEGASPLHF.

The chain has TRBV6-5 and TRBJ2-2; tentative D call: TRBD2 (5 bases). This CDR3 spans 13 amino acids. Trimming cost V 2 bases and J 7 bases, with 8 bases left between them. CDR1 and CDR2 (germline): MNHEY, SVGAGI. CDR3 region: CASSYEGVGELFF. CDR3 bases: TGTGCCAGCAGTTACGAGGGAGTCGGGGAGCTGTTTTTT.

The chain couples TRBV11-3 to TRBJ1-2; maybe TRBD1 (5 bases). The CDR3 sequence is 14 residues long. The germline CDR1 and CDR2 sequences are SGHNT and YENEEA. Trimming removed 4 bases at V and 3 bases at J, with 12 bases between. CDR3 nucleotides: TGTGCCAGCAGCTCACGGGTGGGGGACTATGGCTACACCTTC. It is translated as CASSSRVGDYGYTF.

The chain has TRBV19 and TRBJ1-1, with D unresolved. Germline CDR1 reads LNHDA; CDR2 reads SQIVND (reference sequence). The V and J ends lost 4 bases and 5 bases respectively, with 5 bases between them. The CDR3 contains 11 residues. CDR3 nucleotides: TGTGCCAGTAGTAAGGGTACTGAAGCTTTCTTT. Translated: CASSKGTEAFF. The full variable domain, its missing parts supplied by reference TRBV19 and TRBJ1-1, is DGGITQSPKYLFRKEGQNVTLSCEQNLNHDAMYWYRQDPGQGLRLIYYSQIVNDFQKGDIAEGYSVSREKKESFPLTVTSAQKNPTAFYLCASSKGTEAFFGQGTRLTVV.

This clonotype occurred many times. The V gene is TRBV2, the J gene TRBJ2-3, with D tentatively TRBD1 or TRBD2 (5 bases each). Trimming took off 7 bases at V and 3 bases at J, with 17 bases between the two ends. This CDR3 has 15 amino acids. Germline values: CDR1 SNHLY, CDR2 FYNNEI. CDR3 sequence: CASTAGTRATDTQYF. The CDR3 nucleotides read TGTGCCAGCACGGCAGGGACGAGGGCGACAGATACGCAGTATTTT.

This clonotype was detected many times. Relative to the germline gene, one junction end is altered; a read error may explain this. The gene calls are TRBV7-7 and TRBJ2-5; unclear D gene. This CDR3 spans 13 amino acids. Germline V gene sequence: CDR1 SSHAT, CDR2 FNYEAQ (reference sequence). Here the CDR3 DNA reads TGTGCTAGCAGCCCCACCCAAGGGGAGACCCAGTACTTC. This sequence encodes CASSPTQGETQYF.

This clonotype was recorded once. This chain joins TRBV6-5 and TRBJ2-1; 8 bases are a match to TRBD2. Per germline, CDR1 MNHEY and CDR2 SVGAGI. The V gene end was trimmed by 5 bases and the J gene end by 2 bases; junction bases not matched to a gene: 5. This CDR3 has 15 amino acids. CDR3 amino acids: CASSRDGGAYNEQFF. In DNA form, the CDR3 reads TGTGCCAGCAGTAGGGACGGGGGGGCCTACAATGAGCAGTTCTTC.